Each of the 27 T cell receptor beta chains below was sequenced from the same sample in a study of metastatic and nonmetastatic thyroid tumors (dated by TCRdb to the early 2020s). None of the patients had been given any treatment before thyroid surgery. Libraries came from PCR. The data were produced on an Illumina HiSeq 4000. Using fastp trimming at Q25 and MiXCR clonotype assembly, TCRdb reanalyzed the public sequencing data and kept in-frame beta chains. The sample contains several thousand clones, approximately 32% of them found a single time. The ten largest make up 10% to 13% of the sample. Sequencing was done on a sample of tumor tissue. Source of these receptors: a female donor with papillary thyroid cancer or a benign thyroid nodule (not recorded which). Some clones in this sample may be carry-over from other donors' samples.

Sample share makes this clone medium-sized. CDR3 in amino acids: CASSSYGTESYEQYF. CDR3 bases: TGTGCCAGCAGTTCCTACGGGACAGAGTCCTACGAGCAGTACTTC. V usage is TRBV6-1 and J usage is TRBJ2-7; TRBD1 aligns across 7 bases. The CDR3 is made up of 15 amino acids. Germline V gene lookup returns CDR1 MNHNS and CDR2 SASEGT. V was clipped by 5 bases and J by 1 base; unmatched bases: 8.

This clone is categorized as medium-sized. As DNA, the CDR3 is TGTGCCAGCAGCGTGGACAGGGGAGCTGGAAACACCATATATTTT. Amino acids: CASSVDRGAGNTIYF. This chain uses TRBV9 with TRBJ1-3; TRBD1 agrees at 9 bases. With V trimmed by 2 bases and J by 2 bases, 2 bases remained unmatched. This CDR3 comprises 15 residues. CDR1 is SGDLS and CDR2 is YYNGEE in the germline V gene.

V and J are TRBV11-1 and TRBJ2-1, with a weak D call TRBD1 (6 bases). Germline V gene lookup returns CDR1 SGHAT and CDR2 FQDESV (reference sequence). CDR3 size: 15 residues. The V end was cut by 1 base, the J end by 6 bases, with 13 bases between. CDR3 residues: CASSLGRGWRNEQFF. The CDR3 region has the DNA TGTGCCAGCAGCTTAGGCAGGGGCTGGCGCAATGAGCAGTTCTTC.

J is TRBJ2-3 and V is TRBV9; 9 nucleotides match TRBD2. The CDR3 spans 17 residues. Germline V gene sequence: CDR1 SGDLS, CDR2 YYNGEE. V dropped 4 bases and J dropped 2; count of bases not matched to a gene: 11. The chain's CDR3 is CASSPRKKRGATDTQYF. The DNA of the CDR3 is TGTGCCAGCAGCCCTAGAAAAAAGCGGGGGGCCACAGATACGCAGTATTTT.

V is TRBV5-1 and J is TRBJ2-2, with 12 bases matching TRBD2. The J segment lost 5 bases and the V segment lost 0 bases, leaving 8 bases of the junction unmatched. CDR1 is SGHRS, CDR2 YFSETQ, per germline. CDR3 length: 18 amino acids. In DNA form, the CDR3 reads TGCGCCAGCAGCTTGGGACTTGTGACTAGCGGGAGTACCGGGGAGCTGTTTTTT. Its translation is CASSLGLVTSGSTGELFF. Drawing the rest from reference TRBV5-1 and TRBJ2-2, the complete variable domain is KAGVTQTPRYLIKTRGQQVTLSCSPISGHRSVSWYQQTPGQGLQFLFEYFSETQRNKGNFPGRFSGRQFSNSRSEMNVSTLELGDSALYLCASSLGLVTSGSTGELFFGEGSRLTVL.

The gene calls are TRBV11-3 and TRBJ2-7; D perhaps matches TRBD2 (5 bases). CDR1 and CDR2 from the germline V gene are SGHNT and YENEEA. Trimming took 3 bases from V and 6 from J, leaving 12 bases between them. The CDR3 is 13 residues long. The CDR3 protein is CASSFYGKPEQYF. CDR3 bases: TGTGCCAGCAGCTTTTACGGGAAGCCCGAGCAGTACTTC.

By sample share, this clone is medium-sized. Other DNA sequences in the sample encode the same CDR3. This sequence joins TRBV11-2 and TRBJ1-2; no definite D call. Germline V gene data show CDR1 as SGHAT and CDR2 as FQNNGV. This CDR3 spans 15 amino acids. The V and J ends lost 6 bases and 1 base respectively, with 15 bases between them. The CDR3 DNA follows: TGTGCCAGCAGTCCGACGGGAGGACTTAACTATGGCTACACCTTC. Encoded protein: CASSPTGGLNYGYTF.

In its sample, this clone was seen a few times. The chain combines TRBV27 with TRBJ2-7; D is ambiguous. Germline V gene data show CDR1 as MNHEY and CDR2 as SMNVEV (reference sequence). The CDR3 totals 13 residues. The V and J ends lost 2 bases and 5 bases respectively, with 10 bases between them. As DNA, the CDR3 is TGTGCCAGCAGTTTAACCCCTCTCCACGAGCAGTACTTC. Protein: CASSLTPLHEQYF.

V gene TRBV4-3 combines with J gene TRBJ2-7; a weak D match, TRBD2 (6 bases). The length of the CDR3 is 14 residues. Per germline, CDR1 LGHNA and CDR2 YSLEER. Trimming cost V 1 base and J 0 bases, with 7 bases left between them. CDR3 protein: CASSQGLDSYEQYF. The CDR3 DNA is TGCGCCAGCAGCCAAGGACTAGACTCCTACGAGCAGTACTTC.

The chain is built from TRBV6-5 and TRBJ1-6; 8 nucleotides line up with TRBD1. CDR3 length: 13 residues. The V segment lost 2 bases and the J segment 9 bases; nucleotides outside the gene matches: 0. CDR1 is MNHEY, CDR2 SVGAGI, per germline. The DNA for the CDR3 is TGTGCCAGCAGTTACGACAGGGGTTCACCCCTCCACTTT. Protein sequence: CASSYDRGSPLHF.

This clone was counted between two and nine times. The rearrangement uses TRBV5-1 and TRBJ2-3, with TRBD2 matching 9 bases. The CDR3 covers 15 residues. Germline V gives CDR1 SGHRS, CDR2 YFSETQ. Trimming removed 2 bases from V and 5 bases from J; junction bases left unmatched: 6. Written as DNA, the CDR3 is TGCGCCAGCAGCTTTAGCGGGAGTCGGGTAGATACGCAGTATTTT. It yields the protein CASSFSGSRVDTQYF.

The chain joins TRBV11-1 to TRBJ2-3; 7 bases are shared with TRBD2. This CDR3 contains 15 residues. Looked up from germline, CDR1 is SGHAT and CDR2 is FQDESV (reference sequence). The V gene end was trimmed by 5 bases and the J gene end by 5 bases; junction bases not matched to a gene: 10. Written as DNA, the CDR3 is TGTGCCAGCAGCCCTCTTGCGGGAGTGGTAGATACGCAGTATTTT. Translating it yields CASSPLAGVVDTQYF.

In its sample, this clone is medium-sized. The chain is built from TRBV28 and TRBJ2-1, with TRBD2 matching 7 bases. The CDR3 extends over 14 amino acids. Trimming took 7 bases from V and 3 from J; bases not matched to a gene: 6. Germline V gene sequence: CDR1 MDHEN, CDR2 SYDVKM. The CDR3 reads CASTPREDYNEQFF. The DNA for the CDR3 is TGTGCCAGCACCCCTCGGGAGGACTACAATGAGCAGTTCTTC. The full variable domain, rest sourced from reference TRBV28 and TRBJ2-1, is DVKVTQSSRYLVKRTGEKVFLECVQDMDHENMFWYRQDPGLGLRLIYFSYDVKMKEKGDIPEGYSVSREKKERFSLILESASTNQTSMYLCASTPREDYNEQFFGPGTRLTVL.

The rearrangement links TRBV4-1 to TRBJ2-7; TRBD2 matches at 10 bases. After removal of 0 bases from V and 2 bases from J, the junction contained 1 base not matched to a gene. The germline V gene has CDR1 MGHRA and CDR2 YSYEKL. This CDR3 is built from 15 residues. The DNA of the CDR3 is TGCGCCAGCAGCCAAGAAGGACTAGCGGCCTACGAGCAGTACTTC. Residues: CASSQEGLAAYEQYF.

This clone was found a few times. The chain employs TRBV15 and TRBJ1-5; D uncertain. The CDR3 is 15 residues long. CDR1 LNHNV and CDR2 YYDKDF come from the germline V gene (reference sequence). V was clipped by 7 bases and J by 1 base, with 14 bases between them. The CDR3 bases are TGTGCCACCATCGGAGTAGTGGGGAGCAATCAGCCCCAGCATTTT. This codes for CATIGVVGSNQPQHF. The full variable domain, its missing parts supplied by reference TRBV15 and TRBJ1-5, is DAMVIQNPRYQVTQFGKPVTLSCSQTLNHNVMYWYQQKSSQAPKLLFHYYDKDFNNEADTPDNFQSRRPNTSFCFLDIRSPGLGDTAMYLCATIGVVGSNQPQHFGDGTRLSIL.

V gene TRBV19 combines with J gene TRBJ1-2, with a tentative D call TRBD1 (6 bases). Germline V lookup: CDR1 LNHDA, CDR2 SQIVND (reference sequence). Trimming removed 10 bases from V and 2 bases from J, with 11 bases in between. The length of the CDR3 is 12 residues. CDR3 coding DNA: TGTGCCACCGGGACAAGGAACTATGGCTACACCTTC. Translating it yields CATGTRNYGYTF.

In nucleotides, the CDR3 is TGCAGTGCTGCCCGACAGGGGATCGAGCAGTACTTC. Its translation is CSAARQGIEQYF. V usage is TRBV20-1 and J usage is TRBJ2-7; 8 bases line up with TRBD1. CDR3 length: 12 residues. Losses at the gene ends were 5 bases for V and 6 bases for J; bases not matched to a gene: 6. CDR1 and CDR2 (germline): DFQATT, SNEGSKA (reference sequence).

This clone is large within its sample. The CDR3 nucleotides read TGTGCCAGCCTTAACCCCAGGGGGCGGGGCTATGGCTACACCTTC. This translates into CASLNPRGRGYGYTF. The J gene is TRBJ1-2, the V gene TRBV2, with TRBD1 matching 8 bases. There are 15 residues in the CDR3. With V trimmed by 8 bases and J by 4 bases, 12 bases remained unmatched. Germline V gives CDR1 SNHLY, CDR2 FYNNEI. Full variable domain (missing parts from reference TRBV2 and TRBJ1-2): EPEVTQTPSHQVTQMGQEVILRCVPISNHLYFYWYRQILGQKVEFLVSFYNNEISEKSEIFDDQFSVERPDGSNFTLKIRSTKLEDSAMYFCASLNPRGRGYGYTFGSGTRLTVV.

By its share, this clone is medium-sized. This chain joins TRBV28 and TRBJ2-3, with D possibly TRBD2 on 6 matching bases. CDR1 MDHEN and CDR2 SYDVKM come from the germline V gene. CDR3 size: 12 residues. With 7 bases removed from V and 3 bases from J, the gap between germline ends came to 8 bases. For the CDR3, the DNA is TGTGCCAGCACCGCGGGAACAGATACGCAGTATTTT. Protein: CASTAGTDTQYF.

Judged by abundance, this clone is medium-sized. J is TRBJ1-1 and V is TRBV28, with TRBD1 identical over 7 bases. V lost 6 bases, J lost 8 bases, and 12 bases stayed unmatched. CDR1 MDHEN and CDR2 SYDVKM come from the germline V gene. The CDR3 extends over 14 amino acids. In DNA form, the CDR3 reads TGTGCCAGCAGCCCGGGACAGCTTCAAACCGAAGCTTTCTTT. As protein: CASSPGQLQTEAFF.

By frequency in the sample, this clone is medium-sized. The genes are TRBV29-1 and TRBJ1-1; D remains unclear. Germline V gene sequence: CDR1 SQVTM, CDR2 ANQGSEA. Trimming removed 3 bases from V and 10 bases from J, with 15 bases in between. The CDR3 has 12 residues. Here the CDR3 DNA reads TGCAGCGTTGAGGCTTTCTCGAGCGGAGCTTTCTTT. Residues: CSVEAFSSGAFF.

This clone was counted many times. A much larger clone lies a single base off, so this may be a read error. The genes are TRBV6-1 and TRBJ1-1; possible D gene TRBD1, 5 bases. The CDR3 runs 16 residues. The germline V gene encodes CDR1 MNHNS and CDR2 SASEGT. The V and J ends lost 2 bases and 6 bases respectively, with 19 bases between them. This chain's CDR3 is CASSEWQGWLGSEAFF. CDR3 in DNA: TGTGCCAGCAGTGAATGGCAGGGATGGTTAGGCTCTGAAGCTTTCTTT.

This chain uses TRBV6-5 with TRBJ1-5; D gene unclear. Trimming pared 0 bases from V and 7 bases from J, leaving 7 bases between. Per the germline V gene, CDR1 is MNHEY and CDR2 is SVGAGI. This CDR3 spans 13 amino acids. The CDR3 protein is CASSYSIQQPQHF. The CDR3 DNA follows: TGTGCCAGCAGTTACTCGATACAGCAGCCCCAGCATTTT.

In this sample, this clone turned up many times. This chain joins TRBV11-2 and TRBJ2-7; 8 bases agree with TRBD1. Trimming removed 2 bases from V and 1 base from J; junction bases left unmatched: 4. This CDR3 contains 15 residues. Germline CDR1 SGHAT, CDR2 FQNNGV. DNA of the CDR3: TGTGCCAGCAGCTTATCGACAGGGGTGTCCTACGAGCAGTACTTC. The encoded protein is CASSLSTGVSYEQYF.

J is TRBJ2-1 and V is TRBV6-6, with no clear D. CDR1 and CDR2 from the germline V gene are MNHNY and SVGAGI (reference sequence). Trimming took 1 base from V and 0 from J, leaving 16 bases between them. This CDR3 spans 18 amino acids. The DNA for the CDR3 is TGTGCCAGCAGTTACTTTGGGTTGGGCCGCCGCTCCTACAATGAGCAGTTCTTC. Encoded protein: CASSYFGLGRRSYNEQFF.

This clone was seen a handful of times. The genes are TRBV6-1 and TRBJ1-2, with a tentative D call TRBD1 (5 bases). V was pared by 10 bases and J by 8 bases, with 17 bases between. Looked up from germline, CDR1 is MNHNS and CDR2 is SASEGT. The length of the CDR3 is 12 residues. The CDR3 nucleotides are TGTGCCACGACCAGCCAGGGATACGGCTACACCTTC. Residues: CATTSQGYGYTF.

This clone is deemed medium-sized (0.01 to 0.1%). V and J are TRBV4-2 and TRBJ2-1; D possibly corresponds to TRBD2 (6 bases). The CDR3 length is 17 residues. V lost 1 base and J lost 8, with 21 bases in between. The germline gives CDR1 LGHNA, CDR2 YNFKEQ. The CDR3 bases are TGTGCCAGCAGCCAAGGGTCGACCGGGGGTCAGATGGATGAGCAGTTCTTC. Its translation: CASSQGSTGGQMDEQFF.